The 20 T cell receptor beta chains below come from one sample, sequenced in a study of shared clonotypes between healthy human individuals (dated by TCRdb to about 2020). For the CD8 naive samples, CD45RO-negative cells were positively selected for CCR7, yielding a CD45RA+CCR7+ population from which TemRA cells were excluded. The library relied on the immunoSEQ multiplex PCR assay. TCRdb mirrors the immuneACCESS table, restricted to in-frame sequences. Some clones are absent from its copies; in checked studies, under half trace to an unresolved V gene, and the reason for the others is unknown. The sample table records around 610,000 clones; about 96% of these occur just once. Less than 0.12% of the sample is held by the ten biggest clonotypes. Source material: naive CD8+ T cells sorted from blood. Taken with the paper, the label for cell subset or site translates to: CD45RA+CCR7+. The receptor set was obtained from a woman between 25 and 40 years old in good health.

The DNA for the CDR3 is TGTGCCAGCAGTGAAGCAGGGACATTCTACGAGCAGTACTTC. The encoded protein is CASSEAGTFYEQYF. The V call is TRBV2, the J call TRBJ2-7, with a possible D match to TRBD1 (6 bases). The CDR3 extends over 14 amino acids. The V end lost 0 bases, the J end lost 3 bases, and 9 bases lay between the germline ends. Germline CDR1 is SNHLY and CDR2 is FYNNEI.

The V gene is TRBV28, the J gene TRBJ2-7, with D unresolved. Germline V gene sequence: CDR1 MDHEN, CDR2 SYDVKM. V was clipped by 2 bases and J by 2 bases, with 10 bases between them. This CDR3 is built from 14 residues. The CDR3 is CASSLRRLPYEQYF. CDR3 nucleotide sequence: TGTGCCAGCAGTTTAAGGCGGCTTCCCTACGAGCAGTACTTC.

In its sample, this clone was seen once. The chain combines TRBV5-6 with TRBJ2-1; TRBD1 or TRBD2 may be the D gene (5 bases each). Trimming shortened V by 1 base and J by 10 bases, and 15 bases separated the two germline ends. Germline CDR1 SGHDT, CDR2 YYEEEE. CDR3 size: 14 residues. CDR3 DNA sequence: TGTGCCAGCAGCTTGTTCTACGGGGCGCAGGAGCAGTTCTTC. Protein product: CASSLFYGAQEQFF.

V and J are TRBV27 and TRBJ1-4; D is ambiguous. CDR3 size: 15 residues. Germline V gene data show CDR1 as MNHEY and CDR2 as SMNVEV (reference sequence). V was pared by 6 bases and J by 6 bases, with 17 bases between. The CDR3 region is CASSPLPGLDEKLFF. CDR3 coding DNA: TGTGCCAGCAGCCCGCTCCCTGGATTGGATGAAAAACTGTTTTTT.

This CDR3 is CASSEVGQHTDTQYF. DNA of the CDR3: TGTGCCAGCAGTGAGGTTGGGCAGCACACAGATACGCAGTATTTT. This rearrangement joins TRBV2 to TRBJ2-3; no reliable D call. The CDR3 spans 15 residues. Per the germline V gene, CDR1 is SNHLY and CDR2 is FYNNEI. The V and J ends lost 3 bases and 2 bases respectively, with 12 bases between them.

V is TRBV5-4 and J is TRBJ1-1, with 7 bases aligning to TRBD1. V gave up 0 bases and J gave up 7 bases; unmatched junction bases: 6. In germline, CDR1 is SGHNT, CDR2 YYREEE (reference sequence). The CDR3 has 14 amino acids. This CDR3 is CASSLDRGLHEAFF. CDR3 DNA sequence: TGTGCCAGCAGCTTGGACAGGGGATTGCATGAAGCTTTCTTT.

The genes are TRBV9 and TRBJ2-1; 12 bases agree with TRBD2. CDR1 and CDR2 (germline): SGDLS, YYNGEE. CDR3 size: 20 residues. With 3 bases clipped from V and 0 bases from J, the junction kept 13 bases outside the gene matches. The CDR3 nucleotides read TGTGCCAGCAGCGCACCCGCTAGCGGGAGGGGGGTGAGCTCCTACAATGAGCAGTTCTTC. Amino acid sequence: CASSAPASGRGVSSYNEQFF.

The V and J genes are TRBV10-3 and TRBJ1-1, with D maybe TRBD1 (5 bases). Deletions cut 5 bases from V and 1 base from J, with 14 bases between. The CDR3 loop spans 15 amino acids. Germline V gives CDR1 ENHRY, CDR2 SYGVKD. The CDR3 DNA is TGTGCCATCAGTCCTCAGGGAAACCAGAACACTGAAGCTTTCTTT. It codes for CAISPQGNQNTEAFF.

This chain uses TRBV7-9 with TRBJ2-7; no firm D call. The germline V gene encodes CDR1 SEHNR and CDR2 FQNEAQ (reference sequence). Trimming cost V 5 bases and J 3 bases, with 17 bases left between them. The CDR3 is 15 amino acids. CDR3 in amino acids: CASSPLWESSYEQYF. For the CDR3, the DNA is TGTGCCAGCAGCCCACTGTGGGAATCGAGCTACGAGCAGTACTTC.

The chain is built from TRBV15 and TRBJ1-4; D remains unclear. From germline, CDR1 is LNHNV and CDR2 YYDKDF (reference sequence). V lost 0 bases to trimming and J lost 3 bases, with 8 bases between them. CDR3 length: 15 residues. The CDR3 loop reads CATSRETHANEKLFF. The CDR3, as DNA: TGTGCCACCAGCAGAGAGACGCATGCTAATGAAAAACTGTTTTTT.

This chain links TRBV27 with TRBJ2-5, with TRBD1 identical over 11 bases. TRBJ2-7 matches the DNA end more closely, so the J call is doubtful. Looked up from germline, CDR1 is MNHEY and CDR2 is SMNVEV (reference sequence). The CDR3 is 17 amino acids. The CDR3 DNA follows: TGTGCCAGCAGTTCACCCCCCGGGACAGGGGGTGGGTACGAGCAGTACTTC. This translates into CASSSPPGTGGGYEQYF.

This clone was observed a single time. V gene TRBV27 combines with J gene TRBJ2-7, with 9 nucleotides matching TRBD1. The CDR3 length is 16 residues. The trim removed 0 bases at V and 2 bases at J, leaving 5 bases unmatched. Germline V gives CDR1 MNHEY, CDR2 SMNVEV (reference sequence). As DNA, the CDR3 is TGTGCCAGCAGTTTATCCGCCGGGACAGGGCCCTACGAGCAGTACTTC. Encoded protein: CASSLSAGTGPYEQYF.

J is TRBJ2-1 and V is TRBV28, with D unclear. Trimming left V 3 bases short and J 5 bases short, with 8 bases between. This CDR3 region has 13 residues. The germline CDR1 and CDR2 sequences are MDHEN and SYDVKM. The CDR3 loop is CASSFWVDNEQFF. Written as DNA, the CDR3 is TGTGCCAGCAGTTTTTGGGTAGACAATGAGCAGTTCTTC.

This clone was recorded once. The J gene is TRBJ2-1, the V gene TRBV19; 10 bases agree with TRBD1. CDR1 and CDR2 from the germline V gene are LNHDA and SQIVND (reference sequence). The CDR3 is 15 amino acids. V was pared by 7 bases and J by 1 base, with 4 bases of the junction left unmatched. CDR3 nucleotides: TGTGCCAGTACCCGGACAGGGGGGTCCTACAATGAGCAGTTCTTC. Residues: CASTRTGGSYNEQFF.

In DNA, the CDR3 is TGTGCCAGCAGCGCGACACTAGCGGGAGACACCGGGGAGCTGTTTTTT. Translating gives CASSATLAGDTGELFF. The chain links TRBV5-6 to TRBJ2-2; TRBD2 aligns across 11 bases. J lost 3 bases, V lost 4 bases, and 5 bases had no gene match. CDR1 SGHDT and CDR2 YYEEEE come from the germline V gene. CDR3 size: 16 residues.

The genes are TRBV25-1 and TRBJ2-7; tentatively, D is TRBD2 (6 bases). The length of the CDR3 is 12 residues. V was pared by 1 base and J by 5 bases, with 6 bases between. Germline lookup yields CDR1 MGHDK and CDR2 SYGVNS. The CDR3 sequence: CASSEWGDEQYF. CDR3 nucleotide sequence: TGTGCCAGCAGTGAATGGGGGGACGAGCAGTACTTC.

The V and J genes are TRBV28 and TRBJ2-1; either TRBD1 or TRBD2 may fit D (5 bases each). The length of the CDR3 is 13 residues. V shed 7 bases and J shed 5 bases, with 12 bases lying between them. CDR1 MDHEN and CDR2 SYDVKM come from the germline V gene. In DNA form, the CDR3 reads TGTGCCAGCACTCCCGTGGGGGACAATGAGCAGTTCTTC. It is translated as CASTPVGDNEQFF. Using reference TRBV28 and TRBJ2-1 for the parts outside the CDR3, the full variable domain is DVKVTQSSRYLVKRTGEKVFLECVQDMDHENMFWYRQDPGLGLRLIYFSYDVKMKEKGDIPEGYSVSREKKERFSLILESASTNQTSMYLCASTPVGDNEQFFGPGTRLTVL.

The genes are TRBV6-5 and TRBJ2-5, with 8 bases lining up with TRBD2. The CDR3 is 14 residues long. Trimming took 5 bases from V and 3 from J; bases not matched to a gene: 5. CDR1 and CDR2 (germline): MNHEY, SVGAGI. CDR3 region: CASSPGGEEETQYF. CDR3 in DNA: TGTGCCAGCAGTCCGGGAGGGGAAGAAGAGACCCAGTACTTC.

The rearrangement links TRBV5-6 to TRBJ2-7; D might be TRBD1 or TRBD2, each matching 5 bases. In germline, CDR1 is SGHDT, CDR2 YYEEEE. The CDR3 has 13 residues. The ends were cut back, 5 bases at V and 3 bases at J, with 12 bases in the middle. The CDR3 region is CASRSGTNYEQYF. CDR3 sequence (DNA): TGTGCCAGCAGGTCCGGGACCAACTACGAGCAGTACTTC. Looking up the rest from reference TRBV5-6 and TRBJ2-7 gives the full variable domain: DAGVTQSPTHLIKTRGQQVTLRCSPKSGHDTVSWYQQALGQGPQFIFQYYEEEERQRGNFPDRFSGHQFPNYSSELNVNALLLGDSALYLCASRSGTNYEQYFGPGTRLTVT.

V usage is TRBV19 and J usage is TRBJ1-1; D is unclear. Germline values: CDR1 LNHDA, CDR2 SQIVND (reference sequence). This CDR3 contains 9 residues. The V end lost 7 bases, the J end lost 5 bases, and 2 bases lay between the germline ends. In DNA form, the CDR3 reads TGTGCCAGTAAGACTGAAGCTTTCTTT. This codes for CASKTEAFF.